This T cell receptor beta chain stems from a study of CD8 T cells in Susac syndrome. An amount of RNA that ranged from about 0.45 to 1 ug was reverse transcribed with random hexamers. MiXCR was run by TCRdb on the immunoSEQ multiplex PCR reads, yielding one entry per CDR3 protein. The sample contains 55,000 to 85,000 distinct CDR3 sequences, roughly 95% of which appear only once. Sequencing was carried out using CD4+ T cells from PBMCs. This receptor was obtained from a human donor with multiple sclerosis.

This CDR3 is CASSAGQGTRQPQHF. The CDR3 DNA sequence: TGTGCCAGCAGCGCTGGACAGGGGACGCGTCAGCCCCAGCATTTT. This rearrangement joins TRBV12-3 or TRBV12-4 to TRBJ1-5; 9 bases are shared with TRBD1. The V gene end was trimmed by 6 bases and the J gene end by 6 bases; junction bases not matched to a gene: 9. The CDR3 has 15 residues.